This TCR beta chain was captured in a study of T cell responses to AZD1222 COVID-19 vaccine. J gave up 3 bases and V 2 bases, and 4 bases lay outside the gene matches. The germline gives CDR1 LNHNV, CDR2 YYDKDF (reference sequence). CDR3 length: 15 residues. The protocol was immunoSEQ multiplex PCR, while the TCRdb copy is restricted to in-frame clones and leaves out a portion. The sample lists more than 110,000 clones; approximately 92% were seen once. The chain employs TRBV15 and TRBJ2-4; TRBD2 agrees at 7 bases. This clonotype was sampled from an adult who received the AZD1222 COVID-19 vaccine. The sample consisted of peripheral blood, taken 28 days after the second AZD1222 dose. The CDR3 sequence is CATSRLTGGKNIQYF. In DNA form, the CDR3 reads TGTGCCACCAGCAGATTGACGGGGGGCAAAAACATTCAGTACTTC. Filled out from reference TRBV15 and TRBJ2-4, the complete variable domain reads DAMVIQNPRYQVTQFGKPVTLSCSQTLNHNVMYWYQQKSSQAPKLLFHYYDKDFNNEADTPDNFQSRRPNTSFCFLDIRSPGLGDTAMYLCATSRLTGGKNIQYFGAGTRLSVL.